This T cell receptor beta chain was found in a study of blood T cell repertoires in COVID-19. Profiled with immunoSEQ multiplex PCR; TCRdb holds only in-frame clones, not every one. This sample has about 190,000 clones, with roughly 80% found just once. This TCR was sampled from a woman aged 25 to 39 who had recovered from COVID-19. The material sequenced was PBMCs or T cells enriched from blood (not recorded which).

The CDR3 spells CASRPLWDRGFSGANVLTF. CDR3 coding DNA: TGTGCCAGCAGACCATTATGGGACAGGGGATTCTCTGGGGCCAACGTCCTGACTTTC. The chain carries TRBV28 and TRBJ2-6; TRBD1 agrees at 10 bases. The germline gives CDR1 MDHEN, CDR2 SYDVKM. There are 19 residues in the CDR3. V dropped 6 bases and J dropped 0; count of bases not matched to a gene: 11.